The rows below give T cell receptor beta chains drawn from one sample of a study of T cell responses to AZD1222 COVID-19 vaccine. Libraries were prepared by immunoSEQ multiplex PCR; TCRdb keeps only in-frame clonotypes and omits some of them. The table lists about 140,000 clones, over 75% of them singletons. The sequencing here drew on peripheral blood, taken on day 0 of AZD1222 vaccination. All receptors come from an adult in good health. CDR3s include the opening cysteine and the closing phenylalanine or tryptophan.

CDR3aa: CASSFHNQETQYF
v_gene: TRBV5-4

CDR3aa: CASSSQGGSGNQPQHF
v_gene: TRBV7-9

CDR3aa: CATSSNSPSDEQFF
v_gene: TRBV15

CDR3aa: CASSSLVQETQYF
v_gene: TRBV12-3/TRBV12-4

CDR3aa: CASSTGMTGRQPQHF
v_gene: TRBV19

CDR3aa: CASSIGTSGAPQETQYF
v_gene: TRBV5-1

CDR3aa: CASRTLGAHTDTQYF
v_gene: TRBV2

CDR3aa: CASIRRGTGELFF
v_gene: TRBV19

CDR3aa: CASSLVEGFEQYF
v_gene: TRBV11-3

CDR3aa: CTSSQARGDGGRPNSPLHF
v_gene: TRBV1